This entry lists 25 T cell receptor beta chains sequenced from one sample in a study of shared clonotypes between healthy human individuals. The repertoire was sequenced with immunoSEQ multiplex PCR; TCRdb's copy has only in-frame clones and lacks some. The data contain approximately 2,000,000 clones, around 92% of them singletons. The material sequenced was naive CD4+ T cells from PBMCs. Subset meaning: CD45RA+ positively selected. The receptors shown here come from a man younger than 35 in good health. Some clones in this sample may be carry-over from other donors' samples.

The chain employs TRBV28 and TRBJ1-2, with 12 positions matching TRBD1. CDR1 is MDHEN, CDR2 SYDVKM, per germline. The V segment lost 6 bases and the J segment 2 bases; nucleotides outside the gene matches: 4. This CDR3 comprises 15 residues. In nucleotides, the CDR3 is TGTGCCAGCAGACCCGGGACAGGGGGCAACTATGGCTACACCTTC. Encoded protein: CASRPGTGGNYGYTF.

Concerning this clone itself: The identical CDR3 is also encoded by other nucleotide sequences in the sample. The J gene is TRBJ2-5, the V gene TRBV19, with 8 bases aligning to TRBD1. Germline CDR1 LNHDA, CDR2 SQIVND (reference sequence). V lost 5 bases, J lost 3 bases, and 5 bases stayed unmatched. The CDR3 runs to 14 residues. The CDR3 is CASSRDRGKETQYF. The CDR3 region has the DNA TGTGCCAGTAGTCGTGACAGGGGCAAAGAGACCCAGTACTTC.

This chain uses TRBV6-6 with TRBJ1-5, with TRBD1 as a possible D gene (5 bases). The CDR3 loop spans 14 amino acids. CDR1 is MNHNY, CDR2 SVGAGI, per germline (reference sequence). The ends were cut back, 7 bases at V and 11 bases at J, with 21 bases in the middle. CDR3 DNA sequence: TGTGCCAGCATCCAAGGGACGACCCAGAGGACCCAGCATTTT. This gives the protein CASIQGTTQRTQHF.

The chain carries TRBV6-6 and TRBJ2-2; D is unresolved. V dropped 2 bases and J dropped 6 bases, with 7 bases sitting between them. This CDR3 has 13 amino acids. Germline V CDR1 and CDR2: MNHNY, SVGAGI (reference sequence). Written as DNA, the CDR3 is TGTGCCAGCAGTTACACCGGCCCCGGGGAGCTGTTTTTT. This sequence encodes CASSYTGPGELFF.

The chain carries TRBV5-1 and TRBJ2-3; D is undetermined. V lost 0 bases and J lost 0, with 11 bases in between. Germline assignment: CDR1 SGHRS and CDR2 YFSETQ. CDR3 length: 16 residues. The CDR3 nucleotides read TGCGCCAGCAGCTTGGCCGTGACGGAGAGCACAGATACGCAGTATTTT. Protein: CASSLAVTESTDTQYF.

Regarding this clone: This specimen includes other DNA sequences encoding the same CDR3. The chain is built from TRBV7-9 and TRBJ2-5; D unresolved. V was cut by 0 bases and J by 5 bases, with 4 bases left in between. The CDR3 runs 12 residues. The germline gives CDR1 SEHNR, CDR2 FQNEAQ (reference sequence). This CDR3 reads CASSLASETQYF. In nucleotides, the CDR3 is TGTGCCAGCAGCTTAGCGTCGGAGACCCAGTACTTC.

The chain couples TRBV5-1 to TRBJ2-3, with 11 positions matching TRBD2. Trimming cost V 0 bases and J 1 base; bases outside gene matches: 7. Germline CDR1 is SGHRS and CDR2 is YFSETQ. The CDR3 loop spans 18 amino acids. This CDR3 is CASSLGLAGGGGTDTQYF. In DNA, the CDR3 is TGCGCCAGCAGCTTGGGCCTAGCGGGAGGAGGCGGCACAGATACGCAGTATTTT.

The chain joins TRBV19 to TRBJ1-4; maybe TRBD1 (6 bases). V lost 5 bases, J lost 8 bases, and 15 bases lay in between. The CDR3 has 14 amino acids. In germline, CDR1 is LNHDA, CDR2 SQIVND (reference sequence). The CDR3 region has the DNA TGTGCCAGTAGTTCGACAGGTCGGAGGGAAAAACTGTTTTTT. The encoded protein is CASSSTGRREKLFF.

This rearrangement joins TRBV5-1 to TRBJ2-1; TRBD2 agrees at 11 bases. The V and J ends lost 4 bases and 10 bases, in that order; junction bases with no gene match: 10. The CDR3 is 15 amino acids. Germline CDR1 is SGHRS and CDR2 is YFSETQ. CDR3 sequence reads: CASSTSGGGGAEQFF. The CDR3 nucleotides are TGCGCCAGCAGCACTAGCGGGGGCGGGGGTGCGGAGCAGTTCTTC.

The V gene is TRBV28, the J gene TRBJ1-2, with 8 bases matching TRBD1. Germline lookup yields CDR1 MDHEN and CDR2 SYDVKM. This CDR3 is built from 13 residues. After removal of 7 bases from V and 5 bases from J, the junction contained 6 bases not matched to a gene. The CDR3 DNA is TGTGCCAGCACCGGACAGGGAGGGTATGGCTACACCTTC. Its protein product is CASTGQGGYGYTF.

This chain links TRBV19 with TRBJ2-2, with a weak D call TRBD1 (6 bases). This CDR3 comprises 15 residues. Trimming removed 3 bases at V and 3 bases at J, with 11 bases between. Germline assignment: CDR1 LNHDA and CDR2 SQIVND (reference sequence). CDR3 residues: CASSMRAGDTGELFF. The CDR3 DNA reads TGTGCCAGTAGTATGAGGGCAGGGGACACCGGGGAGCTGTTTTTT. Supplemented by reference TRBV19 and TRBJ2-2, the full variable domain reads DGGITQSPKYLFRKEGQNVTLSCEQNLNHDAMYWYRQDPGQGLRLIYYSQIVNDFQKGDIAEGYSVSREKKESFPLTVTSAQKNPTAFYLCASSMRAGDTGELFFGEGSRLTVL.

The J gene is TRBJ1-2, the V gene TRBV6-6; D is unclear. The CDR3 consists of 13 residues. V was trimmed by 6 bases and J by 3 bases, leaving 11 bases between them. Germline CDR1 MNHNY, CDR2 SVGAGI (reference sequence). CDR3 residues: CASRPYSDYGYTF. CDR3 nucleotide sequence: TGTGCCAGCAGACCCTACAGTGACTATGGCTACACCTTC.

The V and J genes are TRBV4-1 and TRBJ1-2; D remains unclear. Looked up from germline, CDR1 is MGHRA and CDR2 is YSYEKL. V dropped 0 bases and J dropped 4 bases, with 12 bases sitting between them. The CDR3 has 15 amino acids. CDR3 coding DNA: TGCGCCAGCAGCCAAGATAACCGTCGAACCTATGGCTACACCTTC. Translation gives CASSQDNRRTYGYTF.

The V gene is TRBV7-8, the J gene TRBJ2-7, with D perhaps TRBD1 (6 bases). Trimming stripped 5 bases from V and 6 bases from J, with 17 bases between. Germline CDR1 SGHVS, CDR2 FQNEAQ. The CDR3 length is 14 residues. CDR3 sequence (DNA): TGTGCCAGCAGCACAGGGAACTACGGAAGCGAGCAGTACTTC. It is translated as CASSTGNYGSEQYF. Supplemented by reference TRBV7-8 and TRBJ2-7, the full variable domain reads GAGVSQSPRYKVAKRGQDVALRCDPISGHVSLFWYQQALGQGPEFLTYFQNEAQLDKSGLPSDRFFAERPEGSVSTLKIQRTQQEDSAVYLCASSTGNYGSEQYFGPGTRLTVT.

This chain joins TRBV11-2 and TRBJ2-4; 12 positions match TRBD2. The length of the CDR3 is 14 residues. The germline V gene encodes CDR1 SGHAT and CDR2 FQNNGV. V gave up 1 base and J gave up 11 bases; unmatched junction bases: 3. CDR3 nucleotides: TGTGCCAGCAGCTTAGGGACTAGCGGGATTGTTCAGTACTTC. It translates to CASSLGTSGIVQYF.

On this clone: This sample also contains other DNA sequences that code for the same CDR3. This chain links TRBV9 with TRBJ1-3; no reliable D call. CDR1 and CDR2 (germline): SGDLS, YYNGEE. The CDR3 totals 13 residues. Trimming removed 3 bases from V and 0 bases from J, with 4 bases in between. CDR3 loop: CASSGSSGNTIYF. In DNA form, the CDR3 reads TGTGCCAGCAGCGGTAGCTCTGGAAACACCATATATTTT.

The chain joins TRBV7-2 to TRBJ2-2; D call uncertain. Between the trimmed V and J ends, which lost 5 bases and 1 base, there was a span of 5 bases. Per germline, CDR1 SGHTA and CDR2 FQGNSA. The CDR3 extends over 13 amino acids. The CDR3 sequence: CASSKGNTGELFF. As DNA, the CDR3 is TGTGCCAGCAGCAAGGGGAACACCGGGGAGCTGTTTTTT.

This CDR3 reads CASTPGPSYNEQFF. The CDR3 DNA is TGTGCCAGCACCCCGGGACCCTCCTACAATGAGCAGTTCTTC. V gene TRBV11-1 combines with J gene TRBJ2-1; either TRBD1 or TRBD2 may supply D (5 bases each). V was cut by 7 bases and J by 0 bases, with 10 bases left in between. The CDR3 has 14 residues. Germline CDR1 and CDR2: SGHAT and FQDESV (reference sequence).

With regard to this clone: The sample contains more than one DNA sequence encoding this CDR3. The V gene is TRBV11-3, the J gene TRBJ1-1, with D unresolved. V was trimmed by 1 base and J by 5 bases, leaving 8 bases between them. The CDR3 contains 13 residues. Per germline, CDR1 SGHNT and CDR2 YENEEA. Here the CDR3 DNA reads TGTGCCAGCAGCTTAGGGAGTAGGACTGAAGCTTTCTTT. Translation gives CASSLGSRTEAFF.

As for this clone: One junction end disagrees with the germline gene, perhaps due to a read error. The genes are TRBV6-1 and TRBJ2-1, with 15 bases lining up with TRBD2. The germline V gene has CDR1 MNHNS and CDR2 SASEGT. The CDR3 spans 14 residues. The CDR3 here is CASSEWTSGRARVF. The CDR3 nucleotides read TGTGCCAGCAGTGAATGGACTAGCGGGAGGGCGAGGGTCTTC.

V is TRBV6-6 and J is TRBJ1-2; TRBD1 is a possible D gene (5 bases). This CDR3 comprises 13 residues. Germline lookup yields CDR1 MNHNY and CDR2 SVGAGI (reference sequence). V shed 0 bases and J shed 6 bases, with 8 bases lying between them. CDR3 residues: CASSYSREDGYTF. The CDR3 DNA reads TGTGCCAGCAGTTACTCCAGGGAGGATGGCTACACCTTC.

The chain combines TRBV10-3 with TRBJ1-3; D is possibly TRBD1 (6 bases). Per the germline V gene, CDR1 is ENHRY and CDR2 is SYGVKD. Deletions cut 10 bases from V and 2 bases from J, with 12 bases between. CDR3 length: 13 amino acids. CDR3 coding DNA: TGTGCCACTCACAGGGAGGCTGGAAACACCATATATTTT. Its protein is CATHREAGNTIYF.

The DNA for the CDR3 is TGTGCCAGCAGCCCGGGGACAGGGACTAACTATGGCTACACCTTC. Translating gives CASSPGTGTNYGYTF. The V and J genes are TRBV5-4 and TRBJ1-2; 9 bases match TRBD1. Germline CDR1 and CDR2: SGHNT and YYREEE (reference sequence). The CDR3 is 15 residues long. The ends lost 4 bases at V and 0 bases at J; junction bases unmatched: 4.

The count of this clone is one. J is TRBJ2-1 and V is TRBV7-2; D is uncertain. Trimming removed 6 bases at V and 8 bases at J, with 11 bases between. The CDR3 spans 12 residues. CDR1 and CDR2 (germline): SGHTA, FQGNSA. The chain's CDR3 is CASSLTADEQFF. The CDR3 nucleotides are TGTGCCAGCAGTTTGACCGCCGATGAGCAGTTCTTC.

The gene calls are TRBV12-5 and TRBJ2-2; D ambiguous. CDR1 is LGHNT and CDR2 is FRNRAP in the germline V gene. Trimming cost V 7 bases and J 7 bases, with 7 bases left between them. This CDR3 is built from 11 residues. CDR3 residues: CASAGGGELFF. In DNA, the CDR3 is TGTGCTAGTGCGGGTGGCGGGGAGCTGTTTTTT.